The sequence of this TCR beta chain was determined in a study of shared T cell receptors in the human thymus. Libraries were prepared by immunoSEQ multiplex PCR; TCRdb keeps only in-frame clonotypes and omits some of them. The sample carries 640,000 or so clones, over 75% recorded once. Losses at the gene ends were 2 bases for V and 4 bases for J; bases not matched to a gene: 4. Germline V lookup: CDR1 MGHRA, CDR2 YSYEKL. The CDR3 spans 14 residues. These same records also appear under a second study, on human thymus T cells. According to that study: Congenital heart defects were the reason for the corrective surgery that the donors, healthy Finnish infants, were having. Surgeons resected thymus tissue during corrective heart surgery. Biased V and J segment usage appeared in thymus and peripheral blood.

The sequence was obtained from a boy younger than two with a congenital heart defect. The chain carries TRBV4-1 and TRBJ2-5; TRBD2 matches 7 bases. Sequences were obtained from thymocytes. For the CDR3, the DNA is TGCGCCAGCAGCCAATGCGGGGAGGGAGAGACCCAGTACTTC. This sequence encodes CASSQCGEGETQYF.